This T cell receptor (beta chain) is drawn from a study of cytomegalovirus exposure and HLA in healthy donors. Looked up from germline, CDR1 is SGHTA and CDR2 is FQGNSA. The junction had 7 bases not matched to a gene; V was cut back by 5 bases and J by 5 bases. The CDR3 is 14 amino acids. Findings of the study overall: Later analysis identified several of the most significant clusters that appeared linked to common viral pathogens.

The primer mix had 60 Vbeta and 13 Jbeta primers. Only in-frame clones appear in the TCRdb table, and some are missing; sequencing was by immunoSEQ multiplex PCR. The profile shows 150,000 or so clones, 75% of them singletons. With regard to this clone: Its antigen is unidentified.

The chain has TRBV7-2 and TRBJ1-2; TRBD1 aligns across 8 bases. Source material: PBMCs. This TCR was sampled from a woman aged 40 to 55 in good health and CMV-seropositive. The CDR3 region has the DNA TGTGCCAGCAGCGAGGGGACAGGACCGTATGGCTACACCTTC. Translated, it gives CASSEGTGPYGYTF. Looking up the rest from reference TRBV7-2 and TRBJ1-2 gives the full variable domain: GAGVSQSPSNKVTEKGKDVELRCDPISGHTALYWYRQSLGQGLEFLIYFQGNSAPDKSGLPSDRFSAERTGGSVSTLTIQRTQQEDSAVYLCASSEGTGPYGYTFGSGTRLTVV.